These T cell receptor beta chains were read from a single sample in a study of neurological immune-mediated disorders. TCRdb itself ran the 5' RACE reads through MiXCR, one entry per CDR3 protein. The profile covers 30,000 to 45,000 distinct CDR3 sequences, with 11% appearing a single time and over 3.5% taken by the ten largest. The source material was CD4+ T cells from blood. The receptor set was obtained from a woman younger than 45 with HTLV-1-associated myelopathy (HAM/TSP). Each CDR3 is given with its conserved first and last residue. Fields, in order: J gene, D gene, clone size, V gene, CDR3 DNA, CDR3 protein. D genes are given only for firm matches. Rows give clone size only sometimes, using once, few, many, or a class for an expanded clone.

>TRBJ1-3|.|many|TRBV9
TGTGCCAGCAGCGTAAGGGTCGGGGGCGCCTCTGGAAACACCATATATTTT
CASSVRVGGASGNTIYF
>TRBJ2-6|.|many|TRBV6-5
TGTGCCAGCAGTTCGGGGTTTAGGGGCAGCAGCTCTGGGGCCAACGTCCTGACTTTC
CASSSGFRGSSSGANVLTF
>TRBJ2-1|TRBD2|many|TRBV18
TGTGCCAGCTCACCCGGGACTAGGGCTCTTGAGCAGTTCTTC
CASSPGTRALEQFF
>TRBJ1-5|.|.|TRBV20-1
TGCAGTGCTGGAGTAACCGGGGCTAGAAATCAGCCCCAGCATTTT
CSAGVTGARNQPQHF
>TRBJ2-2|TRBD1|many|TRBV27
TGTGCCAGCAGTTCGTTACAGGGGGCTTCCGGGGAGCTGTTTTTT
CASSSLQGASGELFF
>TRBJ1-2|TRBD1|many|TRBV20-1
TGCAGTGCTAGACCCCGGGACAGGTCTTACTATGGCTACACCTTC
CSARPRDRSYYGYTF
>TRBJ1-1|.|many|TRBV20-1
TGCAGTGCTAGACTAAAGAACACTGAAGCTTTCTTT
CSARLKNTEAFF
>TRBJ2-3|.|many|TRBV20-1
TGCAGTGCTGGCGGATCGGGATCTGTTCGCACAGATACGCAGTATTTT
CSAGGSGSVRTDTQYF
>TRBJ1-1|.|many|TRBV3-1
TGTGCCAGCAGCCAAGATCCGAGTACTGAAGCTTTCTTT
CASSQDPSTEAFF
>TRBJ2-5|.|many|TRBV5-6
TGTGCCAGCAGCCACGCACGCCAAGAGACCCAGTACTTC
CASSHARQETQYF
>TRBJ2-1|TRBD1|many|TRBV5-6
TGTGCCAGCAGGCGATGGACAGGGGAAAATGAGCAGTTCTTC
CASRRWTGENEQFF
>TRBJ1-1|.|many|TRBV6-6
TGTGCCAGCAGCGAAACGGGTTTTCGTAAGGGCCCTGAAGCTTTCTTT
CASSETGFRKGPEAFF
>TRBJ1-2|.|many|TRBV5-1
TGCGCCAGCCGAGCCGGGGGTAGGGATGGCTACACCTTC
CASRAGGRDGYTF
>TRBJ2-7|.|many|TRBV7-9
TGTGCCAGCAGTTTCGGGGTCGAGCAGTACTTC
CASSFGVEQYF
>TRBJ2-3|TRBD1|many|TRBV20-1
TGCAGTGCAGGGGCAGGGGGCGCAGATACGCAGTATTTT
CSAGAGGADTQYF
>TRBJ2-7|TRBD2|.|TRBV5-6
TGTACCATCAGCCTGGGCGGGGGTTATAGCTCCTACGAGCAGTACTTC
CTISLGGGYSSYEQYF
>TRBJ2-2|.|.|TRBV20-1
TGCAGTGCACGTCGGGACACCGGGGAGCTGTTTTTT
CSARRDTGELFF
>TRBJ1-6|.|many|TRBV14
TGTGCCAGCAGACCAGGGGTCTTCAATTCACCCCTCCACTTT
CASRPGVFNSPLHF
>TRBJ1-4|TRBD1|many|TRBV27
TGTGCCAGCAGATTCAGGGGGCTTAATGAAAAACTGTTTTTT
CASRFRGLNEKLFF
>TRBJ1-5|TRBD1|few|TRBV19
TGTGCCAGTGGTGGGACAGGCGATCAGCCCCAGCATTTT
CASGGTGDQPQHF
>TRBJ2-1|TRBD2|many|TRBV7-3
TGTGCCAGCAGCCACACTAGCGGGGGAGGGGAGCAGTTCTTC
CASSHTSGGGEQFF
>TRBJ2-3|.|many|TRBV20-1
TGCAGTGCCTTCGCCCAGGACGGCACAGATACGCAGTATTTT
CSAFAQDGTDTQYF
>TRBJ2-1|.|many|TRBV12-3/TRBV12-4
TGTGCCAGCAGTTTAGTAGGTAGCTCCTACAATGAGCAGTTCTTC
CASSLVGSSYNEQFF
>TRBJ1-1|TRBD1|.|TRBV12-3/TRBV12-4
TGTGCCAGCAGCCTAACGGGACAGGGAATATCTGAAGCTTTCTTT
CASSLTGQGISEAFF
>TRBJ2-1|TRBD2|many|TRBV10-3
TGTGCCATCAGTGACCCCGGGGGGGGGAGCTCCTACAATGAGCAGTTCTTC
CAISDPGGGSSYNEQFF
>TRBJ2-5|.|.|TRBV7-2
TGTGCCAGCAGCTTAACCAGGACCATCGAGACCCAGTACTTC
CASSLTRTIETQYF
>TRBJ2-3|.|.|TRBV29-1
TGCAGCGCATCGGGGGGCCGAGGCACAGATACGCAGTATTTT
CSASGGRGTDTQYF
>TRBJ2-7|.|.|TRBV30
TGTGCCTGGAGTCCTAATCAGGGTTACGAGCAGTACTTC
CAWSPNQGYEQYF
>TRBJ1-1|.|many|TRBV7-9
TGTGCCAGCAGCTTCGGAGGGCTCTTTTTCGGAGCTTTCTTT
CASSFGGLFFGAFF
>TRBJ2-3|.|many|TRBV20-1
TGCAGTGCTAGATGGGAGGAAACAGATACGCAGTATTTT
CSARWEETDTQYF
>TRBJ2-1|.|many|TRBV20-1
TGCAGTGCTGGGAGGGGGACAGGACTCTACAATGAGCAGTTCTTC
CSAGRGTGLYNEQFF
>TRBJ2-1|TRBD2|many|TRBV3-1
TGTGTCAGCAGCCACACTAGCGGGGGCTCCTACAATGAGCAGTTCTTC
CVSSHTSGGSYNEQFF
>TRBJ2-7|TRBD1|many|TRBV5-5
TGTGCCAGCAGCTTCCGGGACAGGGGCTACTACGAGCAGTACTTC
CASSFRDRGYYEQYF
>TRBJ2-7|TRBD1|many|TRBV20-1
TGCAGTGCTAGCCCATCAGGGGGCAACGACGAGCAGTACTTC
CSASPSGGNDEQYF
>TRBJ2-1|.|many|TRBV20-1
TGCAGTGCTAGAGATCGGCTAGGAAAGTACAATGAGCAGTTCTTC
CSARDRLGKYNEQFF
>TRBJ2-1|.|many|TRBV7-3
TGTGCCAGCAGCCCCTTGGGGAATTCGGCGTCCAGCTCCTACAATGAGCAGTTCTTC
CASSPLGNSASSSYNEQFF
>TRBJ1-2|TRBD1|many|TRBV5-1
TGCGCCAGCAGCTTGGAGGGGGCTGGCTACACCTTC
CASSLEGAGYTF
>TRBJ1-3|TRBD1|many|TRBV2
TGTGCCAGCAGACAGGGGGCGGCTGGAAACACCATATATTTT
CASRQGAAGNTIYF
>TRBJ2-1|.|many|TRBV5-1
TGCGCCAGCAGCTCACAGGGGGGGTCCTACAATGAGCAGTTCTTC
CASSSQGGSYNEQFF
>TRBJ2-2|.|many|TRBV12-3/TRBV12-4
TGTGCCAGCAGTTTAGAATACTTCGGAGGACAGCTCACCGGGGAGCTGTTTTTT
CASSLEYFGGQLTGELFF
>TRBJ2-2|TRBD2|many|TRBV7-2
TGTGCCAGCAGCCATGGGACTACTAACACCGGGGAGCTGTTTTTT
CASSHGTTNTGELFF
>TRBJ2-7|.|many|TRBV20-1
TGCAGTGCTCCGGGACGGGGCGACTACGAGCAGTACTTC
CSAPGRGDYEQYF
>TRBJ1-6|.|many|TRBV12-3/TRBV12-4
TGTGCCAGCTCCGGGCCGGGTACTTCACCCCTCCACTTT
CASSGPGTSPLHF
>TRBJ1-4|TRBD1|many|TRBV6-2/TRBV6-3
TGTGCCAGCCGGACAGGGGCGTCAACTAATGAAAAACTGTTTTTT
CASRTGASTNEKLFF
>TRBJ1-6|.|many|TRBV2
TGTGCCAGCAGTGAGGGGCGGACAGAGAATTCACCCCTCCACTTT
CASSEGRTENSPLHF
>TRBJ2-7|TRBD1|many|TRBV5-5
TGTGCCAGCAGCTTGGCCCCGGGACAGGGGACCTTCGAGCAGTACTTC
CASSLAPGQGTFEQYF
>TRBJ2-1|.|many|TRBV6-1
TGTGCCAGCAGTGAACCGCGTGAGCAGTTCTTC
CASSEPREQFF
>TRBJ2-7|.|many|TRBV7-8
TGTGCCAGCAGCTCGAACTTTGGGTCCTACGAGCAGTACTTC
CASSSNFGSYEQYF
>TRBJ2-1|.|many|TRBV2
TGTGCCAGCAGTGATGGGGGGACCAAAAAGTTTTCCTACAATGAGCAGTTCTTC
CASSDGGTKKFSYNEQFF
>TRBJ1-1|TRBD1|many|TRBV19
TGTGCCAGTACCAAACCCGGGACAGGGTTCACTGAAGCTTTCTTT
CASTKPGTGFTEAFF
>TRBJ1-2|TRBD1|many|TRBV5-1
TGCGCCAGCAGCTCGGCGGACAGGAACTATGGCTACACCTTC
CASSSADRNYGYTF
>TRBJ2-2|TRBD2|many|TRBV12-3/TRBV12-4
TGTGCCAGCAGCCTACCCCCTGCGGGGGGGTTCACCGGGGAGCTGTTTTTT
CASSLPPAGGFTGELFF
>TRBJ1-1|.|many|TRBV5-1
TGCGCCAGCAGCTTTTTATCCGACTTGAACACTGAAGCTTTCTTT
CASSFLSDLNTEAFF
>TRBJ1-2|TRBD1|many|TRBV2
TGTGCCAGGTCGCGGTCCGGAACAGGGGTGGACTATGGCTACACCTTC
CARSRSGTGVDYGYTF
>TRBJ1-2|.|many|TRBV20-1
TGCAGTGCCACCGGGACTGCAGACGGCTACACCTTC
CSATGTADGYTF